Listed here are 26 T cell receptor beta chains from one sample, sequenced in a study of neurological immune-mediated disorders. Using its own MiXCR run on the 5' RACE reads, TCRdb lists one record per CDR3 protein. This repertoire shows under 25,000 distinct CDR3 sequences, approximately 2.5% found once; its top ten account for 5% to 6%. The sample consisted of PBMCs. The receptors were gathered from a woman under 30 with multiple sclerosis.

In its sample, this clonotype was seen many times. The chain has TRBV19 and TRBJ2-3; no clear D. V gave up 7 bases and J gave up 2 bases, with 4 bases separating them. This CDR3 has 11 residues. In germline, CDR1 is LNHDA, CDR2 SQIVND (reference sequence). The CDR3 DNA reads TGTGCCAGTAAACACACAGATACGCAGTATTTT. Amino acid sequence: CASKHTDTQYF.

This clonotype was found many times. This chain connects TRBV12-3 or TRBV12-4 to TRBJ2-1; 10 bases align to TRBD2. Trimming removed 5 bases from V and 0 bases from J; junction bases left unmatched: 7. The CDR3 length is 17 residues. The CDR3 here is CASSPPGLAASYNEQFF. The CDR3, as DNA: TGTGCCAGCAGTCCCCCCGGACTAGCGGCCTCCTACAATGAGCAGTTCTTC.

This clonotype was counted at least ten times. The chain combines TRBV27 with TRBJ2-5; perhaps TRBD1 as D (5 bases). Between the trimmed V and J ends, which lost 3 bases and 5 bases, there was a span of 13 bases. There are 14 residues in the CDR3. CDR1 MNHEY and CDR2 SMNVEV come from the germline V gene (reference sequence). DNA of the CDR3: TGTGCCAGCAGTTTTGGACACCTGGGGGAGACCCAGTACTTC. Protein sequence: CASSFGHLGETQYF.

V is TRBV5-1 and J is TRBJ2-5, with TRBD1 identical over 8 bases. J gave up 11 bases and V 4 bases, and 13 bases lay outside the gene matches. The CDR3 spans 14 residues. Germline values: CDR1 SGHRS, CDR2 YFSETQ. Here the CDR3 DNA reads TGCGCCAGCAGCGTCCCTCTGACAGGGGATGAGCAGTACTTC. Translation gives CASSVPLTGDEQYF.

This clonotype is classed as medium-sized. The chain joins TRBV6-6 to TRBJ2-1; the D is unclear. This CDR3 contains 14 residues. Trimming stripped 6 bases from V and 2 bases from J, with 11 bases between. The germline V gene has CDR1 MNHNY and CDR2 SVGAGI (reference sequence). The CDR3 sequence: CASSPRGTYNEQFF. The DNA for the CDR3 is TGTGCCAGCAGCCCTCGCGGTACCTACAATGAGCAGTTCTTC.

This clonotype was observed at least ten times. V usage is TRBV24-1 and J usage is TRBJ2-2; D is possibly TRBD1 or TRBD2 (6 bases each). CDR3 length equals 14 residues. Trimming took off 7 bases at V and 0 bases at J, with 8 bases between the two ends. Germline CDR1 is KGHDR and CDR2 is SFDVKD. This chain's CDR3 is CATRRGPNTGELFF. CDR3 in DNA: TGTGCCACCAGACGGGGGCCGAACACCGGGGAGCTGTTTTTT.

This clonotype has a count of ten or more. The CDR3 region has the DNA TGTGCCAGCAGCTTAGGGACGCATCAGCCCCAGCATTTT. The encoded protein is CASSLGTHQPQHF. The chain uses TRBV7-9 and TRBJ1-5; D is unclear. The V gene's germline CDR1 is SEHNR and CDR2 FQNEAQ (reference sequence). Trimming left V 1 base short and J 5 bases short, with 6 bases between. CDR3 length: 13 amino acids.

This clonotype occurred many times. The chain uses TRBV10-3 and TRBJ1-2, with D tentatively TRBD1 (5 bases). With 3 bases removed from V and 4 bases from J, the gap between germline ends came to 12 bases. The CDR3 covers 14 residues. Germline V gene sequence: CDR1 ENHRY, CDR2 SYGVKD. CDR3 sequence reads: CAISDTGTVYGYTF. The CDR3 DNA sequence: TGTGCCATCAGTGATACCGGGACCGTCTATGGCTACACCTTC.

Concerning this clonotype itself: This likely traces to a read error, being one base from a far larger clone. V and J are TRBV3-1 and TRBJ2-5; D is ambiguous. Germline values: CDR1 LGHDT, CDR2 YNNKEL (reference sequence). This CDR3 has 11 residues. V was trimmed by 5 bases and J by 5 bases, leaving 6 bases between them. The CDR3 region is CASSMGETQYF. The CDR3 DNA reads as TGTGCCAGCAGCATGGGGGAGACCCAGTACTTC.

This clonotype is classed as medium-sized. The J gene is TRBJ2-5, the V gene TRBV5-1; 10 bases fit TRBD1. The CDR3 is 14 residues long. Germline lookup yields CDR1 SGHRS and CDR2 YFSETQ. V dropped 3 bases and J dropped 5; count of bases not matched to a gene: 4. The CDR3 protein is CASSSGQGRETQYF. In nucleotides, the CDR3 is TGCGCCAGCAGCTCGGGACAGGGGAGGGAGACCCAGTACTTC.

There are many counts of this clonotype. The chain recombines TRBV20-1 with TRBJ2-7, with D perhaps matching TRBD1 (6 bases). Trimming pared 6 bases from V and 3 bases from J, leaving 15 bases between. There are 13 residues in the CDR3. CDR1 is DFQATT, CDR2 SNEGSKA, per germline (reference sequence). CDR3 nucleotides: TGCAGTGCGACCGGGACATCCCTCTACGAGCAGTACTTC. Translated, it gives CSATGTSLYEQYF.

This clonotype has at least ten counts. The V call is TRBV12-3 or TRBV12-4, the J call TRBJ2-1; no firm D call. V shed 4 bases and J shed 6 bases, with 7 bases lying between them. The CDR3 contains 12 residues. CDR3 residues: CASSSPSNEQFF. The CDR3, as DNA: TGTGCCAGCAGTTCCCCCAGCAATGAGCAGTTCTTC.

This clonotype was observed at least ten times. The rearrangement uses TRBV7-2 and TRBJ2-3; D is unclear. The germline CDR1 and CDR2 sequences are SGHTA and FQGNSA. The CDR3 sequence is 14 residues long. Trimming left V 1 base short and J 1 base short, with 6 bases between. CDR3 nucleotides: TGTGCCAGCAGCTTAGTTGGCGGCACAGATACGCAGTATTTT. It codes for CASSLVGGTDTQYF.

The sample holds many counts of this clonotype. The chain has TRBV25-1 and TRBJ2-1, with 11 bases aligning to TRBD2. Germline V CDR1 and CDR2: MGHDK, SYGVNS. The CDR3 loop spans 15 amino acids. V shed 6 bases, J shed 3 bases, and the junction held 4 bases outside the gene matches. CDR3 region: CASSVLAGGYNEQFF. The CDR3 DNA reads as TGTGCCAGCAGCGTCCTAGCGGGGGGCTACAATGAGCAGTTCTTC.

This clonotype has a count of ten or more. DNA of the CDR3: TGTGCCACCGGGACAGGGAACACAGATACGCAGTATTTT. This codes for CATGTGNTDTQYF. The chain links TRBV10-3 to TRBJ2-3; 9 bases line up with TRBD1. The V gene's germline CDR1 is ENHRY and CDR2 SYGVKD. After removal of 10 bases from V and 2 bases from J, the junction contained 4 bases not matched to a gene. This CDR3 comprises 13 residues.

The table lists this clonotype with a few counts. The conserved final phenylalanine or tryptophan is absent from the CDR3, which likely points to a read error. The CDR3 reads CASSYRDREKLFC. Here the CDR3 DNA reads TGTGCCAGCAGTTACAGGGACCGGGAAAAACTGTTTTGT. This chain connects TRBV6-6 to TRBJ1-4; TRBD1 might be the D (5 bases). Between the trimmed V and J ends, which lost 2 bases and 8 bases, there was a span of 9 bases. The CDR3 consists of 13 residues. The germline gives CDR1 MNHNY, CDR2 SVGAGI (reference sequence).

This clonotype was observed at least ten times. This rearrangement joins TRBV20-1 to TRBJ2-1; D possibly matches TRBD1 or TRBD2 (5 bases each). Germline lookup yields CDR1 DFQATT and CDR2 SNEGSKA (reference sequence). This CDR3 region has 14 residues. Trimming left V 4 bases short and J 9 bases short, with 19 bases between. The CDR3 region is CSATAGTAYREQFF. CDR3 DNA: TGCAGTGCTACTGCCGGGACGGCTTACCGTGAGCAGTTCTTC.

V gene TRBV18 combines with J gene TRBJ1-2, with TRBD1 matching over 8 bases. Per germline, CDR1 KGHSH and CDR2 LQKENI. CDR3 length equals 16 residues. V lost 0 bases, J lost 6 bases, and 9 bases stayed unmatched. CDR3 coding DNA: TGTGCCAGCTCACCACCGGGGCAGGGGGCGCTCGATGGCTACACCTTC. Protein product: CASSPPGQGALDGYTF. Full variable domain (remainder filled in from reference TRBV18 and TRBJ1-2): NAGVMQNPRHLVRRRGQEARLRCSPMKGHSHVYWYRQLPEEGLKFMVYLQKENIIDESGMPKERFSAEFPKEGPSILRIQQVVRGDSAAYFCASSPPGQGALDGYTFGSGTRLTVV.

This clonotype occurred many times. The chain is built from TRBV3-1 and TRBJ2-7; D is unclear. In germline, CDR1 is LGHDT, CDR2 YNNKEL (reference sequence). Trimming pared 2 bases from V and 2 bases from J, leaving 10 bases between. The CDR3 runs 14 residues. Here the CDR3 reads CASSQLQLAYEQYF. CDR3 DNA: TGTGCCAGCAGCCAATTACAGCTTGCCTACGAGCAGTACTTC.

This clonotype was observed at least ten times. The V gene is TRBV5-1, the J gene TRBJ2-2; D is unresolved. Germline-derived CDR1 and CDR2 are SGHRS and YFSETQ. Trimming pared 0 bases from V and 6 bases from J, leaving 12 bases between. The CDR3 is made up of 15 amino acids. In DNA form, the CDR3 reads TGCGCCAGCAGCTTGGAGTGGTTTATCGCCGGGGAGCTGTTTTTT. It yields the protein CASSLEWFIAGELFF.

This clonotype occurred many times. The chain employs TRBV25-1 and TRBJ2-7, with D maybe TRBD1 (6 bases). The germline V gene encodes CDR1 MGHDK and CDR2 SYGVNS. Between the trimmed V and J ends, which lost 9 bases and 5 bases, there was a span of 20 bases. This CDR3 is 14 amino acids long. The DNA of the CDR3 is TGTGCCAGTAGAGGGCAGGGGATTTCTCACGAGCAGTACTTC. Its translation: CASRGQGISHEQYF.

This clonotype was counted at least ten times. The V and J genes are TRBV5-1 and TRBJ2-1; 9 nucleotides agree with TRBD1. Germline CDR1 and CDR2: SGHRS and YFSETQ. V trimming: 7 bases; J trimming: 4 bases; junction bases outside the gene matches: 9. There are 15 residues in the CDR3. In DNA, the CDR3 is TGCGCCAGCGCCACCGGACAGGGGAGATACAATGAGCAGTTCTTC. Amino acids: CASATGQGRYNEQFF.

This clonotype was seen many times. This CDR3 is CASSFQGNGYTF. In DNA form, the CDR3 reads TGTGCCAGCAGCTTCCAGGGAAATGGCTACACCTTC. The gene calls are TRBV5-4 and TRBJ1-2; possible D gene TRBD1, 5 bases. Between the trimmed V and J ends, which lost 2 bases and 6 bases, there was a span of 8 bases. This CDR3 region has 12 residues. Germline V CDR1 and CDR2: SGHNT, YYREEE (reference sequence).

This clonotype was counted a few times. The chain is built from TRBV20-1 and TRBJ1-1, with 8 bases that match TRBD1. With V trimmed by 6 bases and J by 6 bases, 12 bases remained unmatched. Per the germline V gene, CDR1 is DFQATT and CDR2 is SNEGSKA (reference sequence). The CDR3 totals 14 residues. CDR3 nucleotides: TGCAGTGCGGAAGGTGCAGGGGGCCAGTCTGAAGCTTTCTTT. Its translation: CSAEGAGGQSEAFF.

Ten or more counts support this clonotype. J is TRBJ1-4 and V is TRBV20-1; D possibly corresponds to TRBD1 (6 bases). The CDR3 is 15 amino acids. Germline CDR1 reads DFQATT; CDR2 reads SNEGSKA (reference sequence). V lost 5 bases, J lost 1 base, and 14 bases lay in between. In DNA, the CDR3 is TGCAGTGCTGCTACCCAGGGGTTAACTAATGAAAAACTGTTTTTT. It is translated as CSAATQGLTNEKLFF.

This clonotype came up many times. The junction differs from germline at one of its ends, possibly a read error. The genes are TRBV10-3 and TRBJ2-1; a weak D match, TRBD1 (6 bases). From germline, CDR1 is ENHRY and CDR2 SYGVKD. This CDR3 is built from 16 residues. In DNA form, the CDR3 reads TGTTCCATCAGACCAACAGGGACGAGCTCCTACAATGAGCAGTTCTTC. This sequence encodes CSIRPTGTSSYNEQFF.